The sample holds many counts of the clone carrying this TCR beta chain. This sample is drawn from a study of low-dose radiotherapy and immunotherapy resistance in tumors. Study context: Every 2 weeks, cohort 1 got 0.5 Gy, reaching 6.5 Gy to the planning target volume. Ipilimumab 1 mg/kg every six weeks, together with nivolumab 240 mg every two weeks, was given intravenously to patients. Patients took oral aspirin 300 mg daily for four cycles from cycle 1 day 1.

Looked up from germline, CDR1 is SGHRS and CDR2 is YFSETQ. The junction had 5 bases not matched to a gene; V was cut back by 3 bases and J by 1 base. The CDR3 is made up of 16 amino acids. cDNA synthesis used a TRAV/TRBV-specific primer set for both chains. The authors amplified TCRs for about 20 PCR cycles with a constant-region primer and a V-primer adapter. TCRdb used MiXCR to reprocess the reads, holding one entry per CDR3 protein. The table records fewer than 90,000 distinct CDR3 sequences, around a third of them present only once. Time point indicated: before trial treatment. The donors' regimen was nivolumab, ipilimumab, aspirin, low-dose cyclophosphamide and low-dose radiotherapy.

The sequence came from a female donor with ovarian cancer. The rearrangement uses TRBV5-1 and TRBJ2-2; 8 bases agree with TRBD1. Source: PBMCs, taken before treatment. CDR3 sequence (DNA): TGCGCCAGCAGCTCCACCGGGACAGGGAACACCGGGGAGCTGTTTTTT. Its protein product is CASSSTGTGNTGELFF.